Following are 16 T cell receptor beta chains from one sample sequenced in a study of cytomegalovirus exposure and HLA in healthy donors. The PCR employed 60 Vbeta primers together with 13 Jbeta primers. Measured with immunoSEQ multiplex PCR; TCRdb has only the in-frame clones, and not every one. Among 100,000 to 150,000 clones listed, 75% to 80% were seen once. Sample: PBMCs. All receptors derive from a woman aged 60 to 75 in good health and CMV-seronegative.

The genes are TRBV7-8 and TRBJ2-5, with TRBD2 matching 12 bases. The germline CDR1 and CDR2 sequences are SGHVS and FQNEAQ. With 2 bases clipped from V and 6 bases from J, the junction kept 4 bases outside the gene matches. The CDR3 runs to 15 residues. In DNA, the CDR3 is TGTGCCAGCAGCTTAACTAGCGGGGGGCAAAAGACCCAGTACTTC. Translated: CASSLTSGGQKTQYF. Supplemented by reference TRBV7-8 and TRBJ2-5, the full variable domain reads GAGVSQSPRYKVAKRGQDVALRCDPISGHVSLFWYQQALGQGPEFLTYFQNEAQLDKSGLPSDRFFAERPEGSVSTLKIQRTQQEDSAVYLCASSLTSGGQKTQYFGPGTRLLVL.

CDR3 sequence reads: CASTQTGVNNEQFF. DNA for the CDR3: TGTGCCAGCACGCAAACAGGGGTAAACAATGAGCAGTTCTTC. The V call is TRBV6-6, the J call TRBJ2-1; 7 nucleotides line up with TRBD1. Germline assignment: CDR1 MNHNY and CDR2 SVGAGI (reference sequence). The CDR3 is made up of 14 amino acids. The J segment lost 5 bases and the V segment lost 7 bases, leaving 8 bases of the junction unmatched.

The chain is built from TRBV7-9 and TRBJ2-3, with 12 bases fitting TRBD2. This CDR3 is built from 17 residues. The germline V gene encodes CDR1 SEHNR and CDR2 FQNEAQ (reference sequence). After removal of 4 bases from V and 0 bases from J, the junction contained 5 bases not matched to a gene. CDR3 loop: CASSSGLAGLSTDTQYF. The CDR3 bases are TGTGCCAGCAGCTCCGGACTAGCGGGATTGAGCACAGATACGCAGTATTTT.

V gene TRBV18 combines with J gene TRBJ2-7; D is possibly TRBD2 (6 bases). The CDR3 consists of 15 residues. Per the germline V gene, CDR1 is KGHSH and CDR2 is LQKENI. V was shortened by 3 bases and J by 7 bases, with 19 bases between the two germline ends. The CDR3 DNA sequence: TGTGCCAGCTCACCCCAGCGAGGGCCCCGGGGGGAGCAGTACTTC. It translates to CASSPQRGPRGEQYF.

The chain uses TRBV5-1 and TRBJ2-2; TRBD1 aligns across 8 bases. This CDR3 is built from 15 residues. Germline CDR1 reads SGHRS; CDR2 reads YFSETQ. Losses at the gene ends were 4 bases for V and 5 bases for J; bases not matched to a gene: 7. The CDR3 here is CASSPDRGPTGELFF. The CDR3 DNA follows: TGCGCCAGCAGCCCCGACAGGGGTCCAACCGGGGAGCTGTTTTTT.

This clone was recorded a few times. This sequence joins TRBV11-2 and TRBJ1-2; weak D call: TRBD1 (5 bases). V lost 6 bases and J 1 base, leaving 9 bases between the germline ends. This CDR3 contains 13 residues. The V gene's germline CDR1 is SGHAT and CDR2 FQNNGV. The CDR3 DNA is TGTGCCAGCAGTTCACAGGTTAACTATGGCTACACCTTC. This encodes CASSSQVNYGYTF.

The chain recombines TRBV5-1 with TRBJ2-7, with D tentatively TRBD1 (6 bases). Trimming left V 2 bases short and J 5 bases short, with 17 bases between. Germline V gives CDR1 SGHRS, CDR2 YFSETQ. This CDR3 is built from 15 residues. For the CDR3, the DNA is TGCGCCAGCAGCTTAGGGGACACCGAGGTCGACGAGCAGTACTTC. This translates into CASSLGDTEVDEQYF.

The V call is TRBV14, the J call TRBJ2-1; 7 nucleotides line up with TRBD2. The V segment lost 3 bases and the J segment 6 bases; nucleotides outside the gene matches: 2. This CDR3 is built from 13 residues. From germline, CDR1 is SGHDN and CDR2 FVKESK. As DNA, the CDR3 is TGTGCCAGCAGCCACGGACTAGTCAATGAGCAGTTCTTC. Encoded protein: CASSHGLVNEQFF. Full variable domain (rest looked up from reference TRBV14 and TRBJ2-1): EAGVTQFPSHSVIEKGQTVTLRCDPISGHDNLYWYRRVMGKEIKFLLHFVKESKQDESGMPNNRFLAERTGGTYSTLKVQPAELEDSGVYFCASSHGLVNEQFFGPGTRLTVL.

The chain recombines TRBV19 with TRBJ1-1, with 9 bases lining up with TRBD1. This CDR3 region has 15 residues. Unmatched junction bases numbered 9, after V lost 6 bases and J lost 4 bases. Germline CDR1 is LNHDA and CDR2 is SQIVND (reference sequence). The CDR3: CASSRGDRAVTEAFF. The CDR3 bases are TGTGCCAGTAGCCGAGGGGACAGGGCCGTCACTGAAGCTTTCTTT.

This chain uses TRBV29-1 with TRBJ1-2; 10 nucleotides match TRBD1. CDR1 and CDR2 (germline): SQVTM, ANQGSEA. CDR3 length equals 13 residues. V shed 7 bases, J shed 4 bases, and the junction held 6 bases outside the gene matches. The CDR3 DNA is TGCAGCGCCTGGGGACAGGGGACCTATGGCTACACCTTC. Translating gives CSAWGQGTYGYTF.

This rearrangement joins TRBV5-1 to TRBJ2-1; D may be TRBD1 (5 bases). The V gene lost 3 bases and the J gene lost 5 bases, with 15 bases spanning the gap. CDR3 size: 15 residues. Looked up from germline, CDR1 is SGHRS and CDR2 is YFSETQ. CDR3 sequence reads: CASSYSAGYNNEQFF. Here the CDR3 DNA reads TGCGCCAGCAGCTACTCGGCAGGGTACAACAATGAGCAGTTCTTC.

This clone was seen just once. V is TRBV19 and J is TRBJ2-2; D may be TRBD2 (6 bases). The CDR3 is 14 amino acids. Germline CDR1 reads LNHDA; CDR2 reads SQIVND (reference sequence). The V gene lost 3 bases and the J gene lost 5 bases, with 10 bases spanning the gap. This CDR3 reads CASSMRLGTGELFF. CDR3 nucleotides: TGTGCCAGTAGTATGAGACTAGGGACCGGGGAGCTGTTTTTT.

J is TRBJ2-3 and V is TRBV28; 7 nucleotides match TRBD2. Trimming took 0 bases from V and 4 from J; bases not matched to a gene: 7. The CDR3 contains 16 residues. Germline assignment: CDR1 MDHEN and CDR2 SYDVKM. The DNA for the CDR3 is TGTGCCAGCAGTTTATGGGGAGGGCCCGGCGCAGATACGCAGTATTTT. Protein sequence: CASSLWGGPGADTQYF.

This CDR3 is CASSLAQLAGGINTGELFF. CDR3 bases: TGTGCCAGCAGCTTAGCCCAACTAGCGGGGGGAATTAACACCGGGGAGCTGTTTTTT. The chain combines TRBV11-2 with TRBJ2-2; 12 nucleotides agree with TRBD2. The CDR3 is 19 amino acids. Unmatched junction bases numbered 8, after V lost 1 base and J lost 2 bases. Germline CDR1 is SGHAT and CDR2 is FQNNGV.

As regards this clone: This sample includes further DNA sequences coding for the same CDR3. V and J are TRBV25-1 and TRBJ1-1; D gene unclear. Deletions cut 6 bases from V and 4 bases from J, with 9 bases between. Germline CDR1 and CDR2: MGHDK and SYGVNS. The CDR3 covers 12 residues. The CDR3 DNA sequence: TGTGCCAGCAGGGGAGATAGCACTGAAGCTTTCTTT. Protein sequence: CASRGDSTEAFF.

This sequence joins TRBV7-3 and TRBJ2-1; TRBD1 agrees at 10 bases. CDR3 length equals 15 residues. With 4 bases clipped from V and 4 bases from J, the junction kept 4 bases outside the gene matches. The germline gives CDR1 SGHTA, CDR2 FQGTGA. CDR3 sequence (DNA): TGTGCCAGCAGCTCGGACAGGGGGGAGTACAATGAGCAGTTCTTC. It specifies CASSSDRGEYNEQFF.